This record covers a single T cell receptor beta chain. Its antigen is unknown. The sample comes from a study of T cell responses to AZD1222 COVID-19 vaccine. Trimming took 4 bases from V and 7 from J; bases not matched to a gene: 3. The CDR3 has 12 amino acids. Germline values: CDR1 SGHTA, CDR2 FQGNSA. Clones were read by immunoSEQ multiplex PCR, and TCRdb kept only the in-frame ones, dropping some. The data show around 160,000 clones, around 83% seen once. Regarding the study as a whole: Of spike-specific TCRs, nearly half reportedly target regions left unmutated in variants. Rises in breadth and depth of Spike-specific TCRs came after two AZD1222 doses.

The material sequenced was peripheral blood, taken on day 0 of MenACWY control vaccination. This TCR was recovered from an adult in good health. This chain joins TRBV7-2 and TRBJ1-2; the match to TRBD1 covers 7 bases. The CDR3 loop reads CASSSNRGGYTF. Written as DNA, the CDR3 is TGTGCCAGCAGCTCGAACAGGGGTGGCTACACCTTC.